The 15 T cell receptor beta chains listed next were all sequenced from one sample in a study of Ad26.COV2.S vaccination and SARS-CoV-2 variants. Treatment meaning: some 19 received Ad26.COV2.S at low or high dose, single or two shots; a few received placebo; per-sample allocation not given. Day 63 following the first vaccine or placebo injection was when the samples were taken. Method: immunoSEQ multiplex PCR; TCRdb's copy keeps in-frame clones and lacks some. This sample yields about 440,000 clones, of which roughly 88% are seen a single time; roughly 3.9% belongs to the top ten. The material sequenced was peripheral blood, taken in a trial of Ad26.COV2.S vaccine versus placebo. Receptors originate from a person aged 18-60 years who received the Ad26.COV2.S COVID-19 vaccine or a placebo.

CDR3 DNA sequence: TGTGCCAGCAGCTGGACAGGGAGAGGGTACACTGAAGCTTTCTTT. Translated, it gives CASSWTGRGYTEAFF. The chain joins TRBV7-9 to TRBJ1-1; 8 bases match TRBD1. The CDR3 spans 15 residues. After removal of 4 bases from V and 3 bases from J, the junction contained 7 bases not matched to a gene. Germline lookup yields CDR1 SEHNR and CDR2 FQNEAQ (reference sequence).

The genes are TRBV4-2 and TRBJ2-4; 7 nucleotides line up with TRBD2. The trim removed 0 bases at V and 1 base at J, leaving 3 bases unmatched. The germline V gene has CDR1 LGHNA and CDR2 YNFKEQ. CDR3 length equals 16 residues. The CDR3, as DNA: TGTGCCAGCAGCCAAGATCTGCGGGGGGCCAAAAACATTCAGTACTTC. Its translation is CASSQDLRGAKNIQYF.

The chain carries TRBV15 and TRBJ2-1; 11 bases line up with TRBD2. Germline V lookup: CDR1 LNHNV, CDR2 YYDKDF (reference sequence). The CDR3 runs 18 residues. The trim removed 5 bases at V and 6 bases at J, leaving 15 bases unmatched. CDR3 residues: CATSGRKTSGTQFNEQFF. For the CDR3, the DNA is TGTGCCACCAGCGGGCGAAAGACTAGCGGGACCCAGTTCAATGAGCAGTTCTTC.

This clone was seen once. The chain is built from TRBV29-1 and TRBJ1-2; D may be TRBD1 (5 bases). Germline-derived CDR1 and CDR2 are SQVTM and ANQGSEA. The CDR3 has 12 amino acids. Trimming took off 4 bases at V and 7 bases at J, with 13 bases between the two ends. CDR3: CSVVWGLGGYTF. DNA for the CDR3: TGCAGCGTTGTATGGGGCCTCGGTGGCTACACCTTC.

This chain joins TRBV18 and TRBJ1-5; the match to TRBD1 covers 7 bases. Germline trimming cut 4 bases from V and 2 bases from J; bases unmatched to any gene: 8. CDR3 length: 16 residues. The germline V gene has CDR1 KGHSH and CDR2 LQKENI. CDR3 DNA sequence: TGTGCCAGCTCACAAGCGGAGGGGGCCGGCAATCAGCCCCAGCATTTT. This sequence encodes CASSQAEGAGNQPQHF.

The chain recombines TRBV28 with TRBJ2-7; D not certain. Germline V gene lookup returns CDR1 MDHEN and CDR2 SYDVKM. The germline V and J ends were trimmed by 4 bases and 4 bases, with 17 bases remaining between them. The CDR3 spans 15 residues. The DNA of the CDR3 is TGTGCCAGCAGTTCGAACGGCAAAAAACCGTACGAGCAGTACTTC. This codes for CASSSNGKKPYEQYF. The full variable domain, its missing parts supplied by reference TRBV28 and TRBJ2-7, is DVKVTQSSRYLVKRTGEKVFLECVQDMDHENMFWYRQDPGLGLRLIYFSYDVKMKEKGDIPEGYSVSREKKERFSLILESASTNQTSMYLCASSSNGKKPYEQYFGPGTRLTVT.

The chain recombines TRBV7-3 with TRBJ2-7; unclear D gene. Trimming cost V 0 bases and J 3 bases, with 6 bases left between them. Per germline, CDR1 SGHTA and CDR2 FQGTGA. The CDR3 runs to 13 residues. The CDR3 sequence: CASSLTGRYEQYF. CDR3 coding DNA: TGTGCCAGCAGCTTAACGGGCCGCTACGAGCAGTACTTC.

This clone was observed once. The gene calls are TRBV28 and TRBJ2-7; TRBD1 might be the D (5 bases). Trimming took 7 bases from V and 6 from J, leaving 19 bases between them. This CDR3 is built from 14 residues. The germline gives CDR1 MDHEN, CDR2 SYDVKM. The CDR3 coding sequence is TGTGCCAGCAATCCCCAGACAGTACAACGCGAGCAGTACTTC. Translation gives CASNPQTVQREQYF.

The CDR3 DNA reads TGTGCCAGCAGTTCTAGCGGGAGTTACATTCAGTACTTC. This encodes CASSSSGSYIQYF. This chain links TRBV12-3 or TRBV12-4 with TRBJ2-4, with 10 bases fitting TRBD2. V lost 4 bases and J lost 8; bases outside the gene matches: 2. This CDR3 is 13 amino acids long.

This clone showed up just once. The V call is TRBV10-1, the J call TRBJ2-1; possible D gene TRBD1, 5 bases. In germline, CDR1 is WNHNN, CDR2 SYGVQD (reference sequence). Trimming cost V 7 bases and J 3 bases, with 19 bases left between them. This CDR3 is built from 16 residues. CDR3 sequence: CASKRQPTALYNEQFF. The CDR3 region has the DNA TGCGCCAGCAAAAGACAGCCTACTGCACTCTACAATGAGCAGTTCTTC.

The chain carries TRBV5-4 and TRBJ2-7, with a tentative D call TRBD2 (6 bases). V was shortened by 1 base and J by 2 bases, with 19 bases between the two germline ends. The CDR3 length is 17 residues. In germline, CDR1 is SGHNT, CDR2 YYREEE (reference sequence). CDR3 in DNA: TGTGCCAGCAGCTTGTCTCCGGGCCAGCGGGCGACCTACGAGCAGTACTTC. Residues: CASSLSPGQRATYEQYF. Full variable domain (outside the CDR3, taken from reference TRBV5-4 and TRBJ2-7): ETGVTQSPTHLIKTRGQQVTLRCSSQSGHNTVSWYQQALGQGPQFIFQYYREEENGRGNFPPRFSGLQFPNYSSELNVNALELDDSALYLCASSLSPGQRATYEQYFGPGTRLTVT.

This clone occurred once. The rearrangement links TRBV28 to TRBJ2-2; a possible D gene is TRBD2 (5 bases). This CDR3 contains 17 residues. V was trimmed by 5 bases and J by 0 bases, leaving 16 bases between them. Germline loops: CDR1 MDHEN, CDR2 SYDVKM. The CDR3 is CASSPTSGSANTGELFF. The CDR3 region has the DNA TGTGCCAGCAGTCCGACAAGCGGTAGTGCGAACACCGGGGAGCTGTTTTTT.

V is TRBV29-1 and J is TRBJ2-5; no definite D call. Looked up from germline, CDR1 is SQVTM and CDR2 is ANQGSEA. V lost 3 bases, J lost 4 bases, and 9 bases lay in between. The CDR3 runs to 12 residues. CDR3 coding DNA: TGCAGCGTTGATCGTAGTCCAGAGACCCAGTACTTC. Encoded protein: CSVDRSPETQYF.

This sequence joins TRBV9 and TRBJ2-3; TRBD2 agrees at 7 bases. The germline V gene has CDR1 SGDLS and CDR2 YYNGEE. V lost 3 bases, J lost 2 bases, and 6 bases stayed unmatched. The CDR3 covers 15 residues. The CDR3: CASSASSGYTDTQYF. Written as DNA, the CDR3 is TGTGCCAGCAGCGCCTCTAGCGGCTACACAGATACGCAGTATTTT.

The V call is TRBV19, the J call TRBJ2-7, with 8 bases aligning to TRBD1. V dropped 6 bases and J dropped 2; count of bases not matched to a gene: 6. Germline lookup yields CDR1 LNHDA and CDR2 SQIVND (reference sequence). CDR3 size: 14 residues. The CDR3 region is CASSLAGGPYEQYF. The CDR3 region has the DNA TGTGCCAGTAGCCTGGCAGGGGGCCCCTACGAGCAGTACTTC.